What follows are 29 T cell receptor beta chains derived from one specimen sequenced in a study of T-cell memory formation after mild COVID-19. TCRdb re-called the 5' RACE reads through MiXCR, storing one row per CDR3 protein. There are approximately 270,000 distinct CDR3 sequences in the sample; 15% to 20% occur only once, and approximately 25% lies in the top ten. The sequencing sample was made of PBMCs or a T cell subset sorted from them (not recorded which). The receptors were gathered from a man aged 18 to 35 who had mild COVID-19 (a few samples of this study predate the infection). Cell type and time point are not known.

This CDR3 reads CSAQRQGMNEQFF. CDR3 sequence (DNA): TGCAGCGCCCAAAGGCAGGGGATGAATGAGCAGTTCTTC. The V call is TRBV29-1, the J call TRBJ2-1; D is possibly TRBD1 (6 bases). CDR3 length: 13 amino acids. V shed 7 bases and J shed 7 bases, with 17 bases lying between them. Germline CDR1 is SQVTM and CDR2 is ANQGSEA.

The chain is built from TRBV3-1 and TRBJ2-1; D is perhaps TRBD1 or TRBD2 (6 bases each). The CDR3 totals 13 residues. Germline V gene lookup returns CDR1 LGHDT and CDR2 YNNKEL (reference sequence). Trimming took off 5 bases at V and 6 bases at J, with 11 bases between the two ends. The CDR3 sequence is CASSRGEVNEQFF. The DNA for the CDR3 is TGTGCCAGCAGCAGGGGGGAAGTCAATGAGCAGTTCTTC.

V gene TRBV19 combines with J gene TRBJ2-5; tentatively, D is TRBD2 (6 bases). The V end lost 8 bases, the J end lost 4 bases, and 14 bases lay between the germline ends. The CDR3 is made up of 13 amino acids. Germline values: CDR1 LNHDA, CDR2 SQIVND (reference sequence). The DNA for the CDR3 is TGTGCCAGTGGACAAAAGGGAGGAGAGACCCAGTACTTC. It translates to CASGQKGGETQYF.

The genes are TRBV7-6 and TRBJ2-2; D remains unclear. The V end was cut by 2 bases, the J end by 0 bases, with 13 bases between. Germline-derived CDR1 and CDR2 are SGHVS and FNYEAQ. The CDR3 loop spans 17 amino acids. In DNA, the CDR3 is TGTGCCAGCAGCTTACCGTCGGTGGGAACGAACACCGGGGAGCTGTTTTTT. Translating gives CASSLPSVGTNTGELFF.

This clonotype showed up just a few times. V and J are TRBV6-5 and TRBJ2-5; no clear D. This CDR3 region has 14 residues. V gave up 2 bases and J gave up 1 base, with 8 bases separating them. CDR1 is MNHEY and CDR2 is SVGAGI in the germline V gene. The CDR3 loop is CASSYGRAQETQYF. DNA for the CDR3: TGTGCCAGCAGTTACGGTCGGGCCCAAGAGACCCAGTACTTC.

V is TRBV6-2 or TRBV6-3 and J is TRBJ2-7; possibly TRBD1 for D (5 bases). CDR1 and CDR2 (germline): MNHEY, SVGEGT. V was cut by 6 bases and J by 5 bases, with 20 bases left in between. The CDR3 loop spans 15 amino acids. In DNA form, the CDR3 reads TGTGCCAGCAGCACCATCTTCTCGACAGCCGACGAGCAGTACTTC. Translating it yields CASSTIFSTADEQYF.

This clonotype occurred many times. The rearrangement joins TRBV5-1 to TRBJ2-7; possible D gene TRBD1, 6 bases. The CDR3 spans 15 residues. Trimming pared 1 base from V and 1 base from J, leaving 12 bases between. The germline V gene has CDR1 SGHRS and CDR2 YFSETQ. The CDR3 DNA is TGCGCCAGCAGCTTGTGGGCAGGGGCTTCCTACGAGCAGTACTTC. Translated, it gives CASSLWAGASYEQYF.

This clonotype was recorded at least ten times. The J gene is TRBJ2-5, the V gene TRBV18, with 7 nucleotides matching TRBD2. V gave up 3 bases and J gave up 7 bases; unmatched junction bases: 5. Germline-derived CDR1 and CDR2 are KGHSH and LQKENI. The CDR3 runs 13 residues. DNA for the CDR3: TGTGCCAGCTCACCGGCAGGGAGGGGGACCCAGTACTTC. It specifies CASSPAGRGTQYF.

As regards this clonotype: This may arise from a read error, as a much more abundant clone is one base away. This chain connects TRBV20-1 to TRBJ2-5; TRBD2 matches at 12 bases. This CDR3 is 15 amino acids long. Per the germline V gene, CDR1 is DFQATT and CDR2 is SNEGSKA (reference sequence). CDR3 residues: CSAGKWTSGEETKYF. DNA of the CDR3: TGCAGTGCTGGCAAGTGGACTAGCGGGGAAGAGACCAAGTACTTC.

This clonotype was observed a handful of times. This chain links TRBV7-3 with TRBJ2-1, with 7 bases that match TRBD2. In germline, CDR1 is SGHTA, CDR2 FQGTGA. The CDR3 loop spans 15 amino acids. V gave up 5 bases and J gave up 0 bases; unmatched junction bases: 4. The CDR3 here is CASSEGGSSYNEQFF. The CDR3 DNA reads TGTGCCAGCAGCGAGGGCGGGAGCTCCTACAATGAGCAGTTCTTC.

This clonotype showed up just a few times. The rearrangement links TRBV12-3 or TRBV12-4 to TRBJ2-1; D might be TRBD1 or TRBD2, each matching 5 bases. This CDR3 is 16 amino acids long. V shed 6 bases and J shed 0 bases, with 15 bases lying between them. The CDR3 nucleotides read TGTGCCAGCAGCCTACCGATTGGGGGCTCCTACAATGAGCAGTTCTTC. Translation: CASSLPIGGSYNEQFF.

The V call is TRBV7-2, the J call TRBJ2-5; 12 nucleotides align to TRBD2. With 4 bases clipped from V and 4 bases from J, the junction kept 13 bases outside the gene matches. Germline CDR1 SGHTA, CDR2 FQGNSA. This CDR3 has 18 amino acids. The CDR3 DNA follows: TGTGCCAGCAGCTCGGGGACTAGCGGGCGTTACTTTACAGAGACCCAGTACTTC. Translated: CASSSGTSGRYFTETQYF.

This clonotype was detected ten times or more. The rearrangement joins TRBV14 to TRBJ2-2; D is possibly TRBD1 (5 bases). The CDR3 loop spans 16 amino acids. CDR1 and CDR2 from the germline V gene are SGHDN and FVKESK. The V gene lost 5 bases and the J gene lost 4 bases, with 17 bases spanning the gap. Written as DNA, the CDR3 is TGTGCCAGCAGCTTCCGACAGACCAGCTTCACCGGGGAGCTGTTTTTT. Its translation: CASSFRQTSFTGELFF.

The V call is TRBV20-1, the J call TRBJ2-3; the D gene is possibly TRBD2 (6 bases). In germline, CDR1 is DFQATT, CDR2 SNEGSKA (reference sequence). The CDR3 has 13 residues. Trimming left V 6 bases short and J 2 bases short, with 12 bases between. CDR3 sequence reads: CSANSGNTDTQYF. CDR3 sequence (DNA): TGCAGTGCGAATAGCGGCAACACAGATACGCAGTATTTT.

This chain uses TRBV20-1 with TRBJ2-3, with TRBD1 identical over 7 bases. Germline loops: CDR1 DFQATT, CDR2 SNEGSKA (reference sequence). The CDR3 is made up of 14 amino acids. The V and J ends lost 3 bases and 0 bases, in that order; junction bases with no gene match: 3. In nucleotides, the CDR3 is TGCAGTGCTAGGGGACAGACTAGCACAGATACGCAGTATTTT. Its protein product is CSARGQTSTDTQYF.

The chain uses TRBV7-9 and TRBJ1-2; D is possibly TRBD1 (5 bases). The CDR3 sequence is 14 residues long. With 5 bases removed from V and 4 bases from J, the gap between germline ends came to 14 bases. The germline CDR1 and CDR2 sequences are SEHNR and FQNEAQ (reference sequence). The CDR3: CASSMGRRVYGYTF. As DNA, the CDR3 is TGTGCCAGCAGCATGGGACGGAGAGTCTATGGCTACACCTTC.

This clonotype was picked up a small number of times. The chain is built from TRBV7-9 and TRBJ1-2; D not resolved. Trimming stripped 5 bases from V and 0 bases from J, with 7 bases between. The CDR3 loop spans 13 amino acids. The V gene's germline CDR1 is SEHNR and CDR2 FQNEAQ (reference sequence). Here the CDR3 reads CASSTGANYGYTF. Written as DNA, the CDR3 is TGTGCCAGCAGCACCGGGGCTAACTATGGCTACACCTTC.

This clonotype came up a few times. The chain employs TRBV28 and TRBJ1-2; D is unclear. The CDR3 has 11 residues. The germline V and J ends were trimmed by 7 bases and 3 bases, with 6 bases remaining between them. Germline V gene lookup returns CDR1 MDHEN and CDR2 SYDVKM. The CDR3 loop reads CASNTDYGYTF. The CDR3 DNA follows: TGTGCCAGCAATACGGACTATGGCTACACCTTC.

At least ten counts were recorded for this clonotype. The chain recombines TRBV3-1 with TRBJ2-7; D is perhaps TRBD1 or TRBD2 (6 bases each). Between the trimmed V and J ends, which lost 6 bases and 3 bases, there was a span of 21 bases. In germline, CDR1 is LGHDT, CDR2 YNNKEL (reference sequence). The CDR3 totals 16 residues. The CDR3 region is CASSLSPAEGGYEQYF. The CDR3 nucleotides read TGTGCCAGCAGTCTCAGCCCTGCGGAGGGGGGCTACGAGCAGTACTTC.

The rearrangement joins TRBV6-4 to TRBJ1-5, with no clear D. This CDR3 region has 13 residues. Trimming shortened V by 4 bases and J by 6 bases, and 10 bases separated the two germline ends. From germline, CDR1 is MRHNA and CDR2 SNTAGT. CDR3 region: CASSAEEGQPQHF. The CDR3 bases are TGTGCCAGCAGTGCGGAGGAAGGTCAGCCCCAGCATTTT.

V and J are TRBV28 and TRBJ2-7; 10 nucleotides align to TRBD1. The CDR3 sequence is 17 residues long. Germline loops: CDR1 MDHEN, CDR2 SYDVKM. With V trimmed by 6 bases and J by 0 bases, 11 bases remained unmatched. The CDR3 nucleotides read TGTGCCAGCAGCCCCCCACCGGGACAGGGGAGCTCCTACGAGCAGTACGTC. Residues: CASSPPPGQGSSYEQYV.

The J gene is TRBJ1-1, the V gene TRBV20-1; D unclear. V lost 1 base to trimming and J lost 6 bases, with 12 bases between them. The CDR3 consists of 13 residues. Germline V lookup: CDR1 DFQATT, CDR2 SNEGSKA (reference sequence). The CDR3 loop is CSARVHNSAEAFF. The CDR3 DNA is TGCAGTGCTAGAGTACACAATTCGGCTGAAGCTTTCTTT.

The J gene is TRBJ2-4, the V gene TRBV10-2; the D gene could be TRBD1 or TRBD2 (6 bases each). This CDR3 region has 13 residues. Trimming left V 10 bases short and J 5 bases short, with 15 bases between. Germline CDR1 and CDR2: WSHSY and SAAADI. CDR3 coding DNA: TGCGCCACCCAGATGGGGGGCGAAAACATTCAGTACTTC. It specifies CATQMGGENIQYF.

V gene TRBV20-1 combines with J gene TRBJ2-7, with a weak D call TRBD2 (6 bases). V was cut by 5 bases and J by 2 bases, with 13 bases left in between. CDR3 length: 13 amino acids. CDR1 and CDR2 from the germline V gene are DFQATT and SNEGSKA (reference sequence). CDR3 bases: TGCAGTGCTGGGGGGACGGACGCCTACGAGCAGTACGTC. Translation: CSAGGTDAYEQYV.

This chain uses TRBV4-3 with TRBJ2-3; 10 nucleotides line up with TRBD2. CDR3 length: 15 residues. From germline, CDR1 is LGHNA and CDR2 YSLEER. With V trimmed by 1 base and J by 5 bases, 3 bases remained unmatched. CDR3: CASSQGLAGRDTQYF. The CDR3 nucleotides read TGCGCCAGCAGCCAAGGACTAGCGGGTAGAGATACGCAGTATTTT.

The CDR3 reads CAIGMSWDEQFF. The CDR3 DNA reads TGTGCCATTGGGATGTCCTGGGATGAGCAGTTCTTC. V usage is TRBV10-3 and J usage is TRBJ2-1, with D uncertain. V was shortened by 9 bases and J by 8 bases, with 14 bases between the two germline ends. The CDR3 spans 12 residues. The germline V gene encodes CDR1 ENHRY and CDR2 SYGVKD.

This clonotype came up a few times. The chain has TRBV4-3 and TRBJ2-2; D is uncertain. Germline CDR1 reads LGHNA; CDR2 reads YSLEER. V was clipped by 3 bases and J by 5 bases, with 16 bases between them. This CDR3 contains 16 residues. DNA for the CDR3: TGCGCCAGCAGCCAGGCCCACCCGGGTTGGACCGGGGAGCTGTTTTTT. Translating it yields CASSQAHPGWTGELFF.

In its sample, this clonotype was seen a few times. The gene calls are TRBV9 and TRBJ2-2, with D possibly being TRBD2 (5 bases). CDR3 length equals 15 residues. Per the germline V gene, CDR1 is SGDLS and CDR2 is YYNGEE. Trimming took off 3 bases at V and 3 bases at J, with 12 bases between the two ends. CDR3 nucleotides: TGTGCCAGCAGCGGGAGGTCTAAAGACACCGGGGAGCTGTTTTTT. Its protein product is CASSGRSKDTGELFF.

The chain joins TRBV4-3 to TRBJ2-2; D is unclear. The V gene lost 4 bases and the J gene lost 2 bases, with 17 bases spanning the gap. CDR3 length: 17 residues. Germline CDR1 LGHNA, CDR2 YSLEER. DNA of the CDR3: TGCGCCAGCAGCCCCCCCCGTCGTAGGCACAACACCGGGGAGCTGTTTTTT. Translation gives CASSPPRRRHNTGELFF.